This T cell receptor beta chain was sequenced in a study of blood T cells in healthy people across ages. Whole-study findings and limits: Greater diversity and more naive CD4+ cells were seen in long-lived donors than in aged donors.

The sample providers were healthy Caucasian people from Russia, aged about 6 to 95. Germline V gene lookup returns CDR1 SGHVS and CDR2 FQNEAQ. There are 13 residues in the CDR3. Of note for this clonotype: What it binds is unknown.

PCR was performed a second time for about 7 to 11 cycles using a sample-barcoded 5' primer and a J-beta primer mix. Using its own MiXCR run on the 5' RACE reads, TCRdb lists one record per CDR3 protein. This repertoire shows 780,000 or so distinct CDR3 sequences, around half found once; its top ten account for about 38%. The V and J genes are TRBV7-8 and TRBJ2-5; D is perhaps TRBD2 (5 bases). TRBJ2-7 matches the DNA end more closely, so the J call is doubtful. The sequence was obtained from an elderly man in good health. Sequencing was performed on blood. CDR3 DNA: TGTGCCAGCAGCGTAGGCAGCGGATACGAGCAGTACTTC. Its translation: CASSVGSGYEQYF.